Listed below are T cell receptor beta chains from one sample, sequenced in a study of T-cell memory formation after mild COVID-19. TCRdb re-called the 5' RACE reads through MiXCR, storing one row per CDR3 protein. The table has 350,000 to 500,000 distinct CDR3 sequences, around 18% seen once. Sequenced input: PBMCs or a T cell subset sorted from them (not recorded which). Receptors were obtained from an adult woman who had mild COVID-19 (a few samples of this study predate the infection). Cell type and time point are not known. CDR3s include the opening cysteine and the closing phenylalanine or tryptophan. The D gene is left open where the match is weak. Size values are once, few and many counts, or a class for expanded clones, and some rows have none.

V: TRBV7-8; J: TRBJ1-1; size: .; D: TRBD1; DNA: TGTGCCAGCAGCGGTTCCGGGACAGGGGGGACTGAAGCTTTCTTT; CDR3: CASSGSGTGGTEAFF
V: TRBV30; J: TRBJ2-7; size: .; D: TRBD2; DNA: TGTGCCTGGAGTGGACTAGCGGGGGCCGACGAGCAGTACTTC; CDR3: CAWSGLAGADEQYF
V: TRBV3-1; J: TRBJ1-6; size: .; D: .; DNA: TGTGCCAGCAGCCCAAGATCGGTAAGAAGCTCCTATAATTCACACCTCCACTTT; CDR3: CASSPRSVRSSYNSHLHF
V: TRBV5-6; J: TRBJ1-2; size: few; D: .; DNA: TGTGCCAGCAGCTTGGCGGCAGCTCGAGGCTACACCTTC; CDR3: CASSLAAARGYTF
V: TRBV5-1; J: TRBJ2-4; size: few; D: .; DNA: TGCGCCAGCAGCTTGGCGGCCGCACCATTGAACATTCAGTACTTC; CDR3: CASSLAAAPLNIQYF
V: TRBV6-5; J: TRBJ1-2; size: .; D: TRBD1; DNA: TGTGCCACCAATATCGGACAGGGTTCCTATGGCTACACCTTC; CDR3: CATNIGQGSYGYTF
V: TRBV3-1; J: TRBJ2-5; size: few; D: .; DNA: TGTGCCAGCAGCCAAGAACGTGCGTCCGGGGAGACCCAGTACTTC; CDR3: CASSQERASGETQYF
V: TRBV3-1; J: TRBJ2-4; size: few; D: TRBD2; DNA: TGTGCCAGCAGCCGCGGGGGGGCGGGCAAAAACATTCAGTACTTC; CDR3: CASSRGGAGKNIQYF
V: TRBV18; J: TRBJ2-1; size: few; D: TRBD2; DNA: TGTGCCAGCTCACCCTTCGCGCCTGGCGGGAGGGCCGGGAATGAGCAGTTCTTC; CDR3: CASSPFAPGGRAGNEQFF
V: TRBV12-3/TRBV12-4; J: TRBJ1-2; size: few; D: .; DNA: TGTGCCAGCAGCCGAGTTGCGGGGGAACTCGGGGGCTACACCTTC; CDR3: CASSRVAGELGGYTF
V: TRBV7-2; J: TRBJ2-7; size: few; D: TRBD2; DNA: TGTGCCAGCAGCCAAGCGGGAGGGATATCCTACGAGCAGTACTTC; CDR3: CASSQAGGISYEQYF
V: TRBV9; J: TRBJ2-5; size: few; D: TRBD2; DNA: TGTGCCAGCAGCGTAGATGGGCGGGAGGGCACGCCTCATGAGACCCAGTACTTC; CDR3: CASSVDGREGTPHETQYF
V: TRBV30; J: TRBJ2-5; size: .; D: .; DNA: TGTGCCTGGGACAGTTATGAGACCCAGTACTTC; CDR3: CAWDSYETQYF
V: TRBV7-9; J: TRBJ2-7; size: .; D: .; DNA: TGTGCCAGCAGCTCCGGGCTGGCCGAGCAGTACTTC; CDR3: CASSSGLAEQYF
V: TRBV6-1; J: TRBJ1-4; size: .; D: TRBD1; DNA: TGTGCCAGCAGCGGCACCGGGACAGGGGGCACTAATGAAAAACTGTTTTTT; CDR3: CASSGTGTGGTNEKLFF
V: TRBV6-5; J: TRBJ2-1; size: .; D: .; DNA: TGTGCCAGCAGTGACGATCCGCTCTACAATGAGCAGTTCTTC; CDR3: CASSDDPLYNEQFF
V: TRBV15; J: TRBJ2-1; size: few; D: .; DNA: TGTGCCACCTTGTCTGGGTACAATGAGCAGTTCTTC; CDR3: CATLSGYNEQFF
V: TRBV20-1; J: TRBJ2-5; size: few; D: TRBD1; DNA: TGCAGTGCTAGAGACGGGACAGACCAAGAGACCCAGTACTTC; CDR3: CSARDGTDQETQYF
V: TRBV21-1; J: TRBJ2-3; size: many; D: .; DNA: TGTGCCAGCAGCAAAGCGCTAAGGATTCCCTTAGATACGCAGTATTTT; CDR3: CASSKALRIPLDTQYF
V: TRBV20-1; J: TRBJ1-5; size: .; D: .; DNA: TGCAGTGCTTACTTTCCGGGCCTCCAGGCTCAGCCCCAGCATTTT; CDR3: CSAYFPGLQAQPQHF
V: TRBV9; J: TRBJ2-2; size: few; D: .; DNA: TGTGCCAGCAGCGTATCGTCAAGGGCCGCCACCGGGGAGCTGTTTTTT; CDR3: CASSVSSRAATGELFF
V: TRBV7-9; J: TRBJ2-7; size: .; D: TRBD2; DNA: TGTGCCAGCAGCGCCGCCGCGGGAGGGCCTTGGGAGCAGTACTTC; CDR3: CASSAAAGGPWEQYF
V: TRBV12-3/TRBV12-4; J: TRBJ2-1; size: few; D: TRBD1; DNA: TGTGCCAGCAGCCCACCGACAGGGATGTACAATGAGCAGTTCTTC; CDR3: CASSPPTGMYNEQFF
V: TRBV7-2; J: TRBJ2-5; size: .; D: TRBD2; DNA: TGTGCCAGCAGCTTAGCGCAGGTTTTAGCGGGGGGCTCACAAGAGACCCAGTACTTC; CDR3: CASSLAQVLAGGSQETQYF
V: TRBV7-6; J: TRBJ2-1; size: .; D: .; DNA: TGTGCCAGCAGCTTAGTGAAGGGACTCGCCTACAATGAGCAGTTCTTC; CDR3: CASSLVKGLAYNEQFF
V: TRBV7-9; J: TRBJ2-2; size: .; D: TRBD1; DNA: TGTGCCAGCAGTTATATACCGGGACAGGGGACCGGGGAGCTGTTTTTT; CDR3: CASSYIPGQGTGELFF
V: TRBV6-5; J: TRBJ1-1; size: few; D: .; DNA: TGTGCCAGCAGTCTCCTGCGAGAGGGAAGAACTGAAGCTTTCTTT; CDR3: CASSLLREGRTEAFF
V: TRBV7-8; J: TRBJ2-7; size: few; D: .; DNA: TGTGCCAGCAGCCTTTTACCCTACGAGCAGTACTTC; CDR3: CASSLLPYEQYF
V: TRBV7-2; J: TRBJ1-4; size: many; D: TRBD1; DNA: TGTGCCAGCAGCTTAACAGGGGGGAATGAAAAACTGTTTTTT; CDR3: CASSLTGGNEKLFF
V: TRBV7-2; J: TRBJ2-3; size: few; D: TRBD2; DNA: TGTGCCAGCTCTTTGACTAGCGGGAGAGGGCAGTATTTT; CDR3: CASSLTSGRGQYF
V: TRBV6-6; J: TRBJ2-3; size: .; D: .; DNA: TGTGCCAGCAGTTACGAAGGGGCAGATACGCAGTATTTT; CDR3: CASSYEGADTQYF
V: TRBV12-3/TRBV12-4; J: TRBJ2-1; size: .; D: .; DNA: TGTGCCAGCAGTTTGTGGCTAGCCAGCCGGCATGAGCAGTTCTTC; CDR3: CASSLWLASRHEQFF
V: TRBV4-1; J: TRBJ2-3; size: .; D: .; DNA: TGCGCCAGCAGCCGAGCGATCACAGATACGCAGTATTTT; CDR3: CASSRAITDTQYF
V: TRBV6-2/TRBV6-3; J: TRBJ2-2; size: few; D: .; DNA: TGTGCCAGCAGTTTATCAGACACCGGGGAGCTGTTTTTT; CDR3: CASSLSDTGELFF
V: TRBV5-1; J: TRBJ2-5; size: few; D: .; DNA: TGCGCCAGCAGCTTGGGGATAGGGATAGAGACCCAGTACTTC; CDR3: CASSLGIGIETQYF
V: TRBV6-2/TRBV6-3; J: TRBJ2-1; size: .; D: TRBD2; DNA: TGTGCCAGCAGTTCAACGGGGGACGGGTGGCTAGCGGGAATGGACAATGAGCAGTTCTTC; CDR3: CASSSTGDGWLAGMDNEQFF
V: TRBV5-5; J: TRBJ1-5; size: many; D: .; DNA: TGTGCCAGCAGCTTGTTGGGACACTTCAATCAGCCCCAGCATTTT; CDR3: CASSLLGHFNQPQHF
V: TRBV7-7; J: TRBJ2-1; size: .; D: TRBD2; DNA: TGTGCTAGCAGCCTACTAGCGGGAAGCCGGAGTGAGCAGTTCTTC; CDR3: CASSLLAGSRSEQFF
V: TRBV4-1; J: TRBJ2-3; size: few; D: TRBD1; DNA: TGCGCCAGCAGCCGCGCTGGGACAGGGACCTCCACAGATACGCAGTATTTT; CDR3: CASSRAGTGTSTDTQYF
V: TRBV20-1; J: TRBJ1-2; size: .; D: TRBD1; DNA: TGCAGTGCTAGAGATAAAGGGACAGATTATGGCTACACCTTC; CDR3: CSARDKGTDYGYTF
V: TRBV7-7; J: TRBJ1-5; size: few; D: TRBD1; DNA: TGTGCTAGCAGCTCAGGGGGACCGTTCAACCATCAGCCCCAGCATTTT; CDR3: CASSSGGPFNHQPQHF
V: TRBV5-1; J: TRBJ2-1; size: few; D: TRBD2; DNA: TGCGCCAGCAGCCCCGGGACCGGACCCCGACTAGCGGGAGGATCCTACAATGAGCAGTTCTTC; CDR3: CASSPGTGPRLAGGSYNEQFF
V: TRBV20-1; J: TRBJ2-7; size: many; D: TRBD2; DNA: TGCAGTGCTTCGGTCTCGGGCGGGAGAATAGCTCGGCAGTACTTC; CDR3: CSASVSGGRIARQYF
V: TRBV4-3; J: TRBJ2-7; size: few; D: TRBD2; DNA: TGCGCCAGCAGCCAAGTAAGGGGACTAGCGGATTCCTACGAGCAGTACTTC; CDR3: CASSQVRGLADSYEQYF
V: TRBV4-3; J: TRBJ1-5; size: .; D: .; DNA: TGCGCCAGCAGCCAAGATTTCGGGGTTTATAGCAATCAGCCCCAGCATTTT; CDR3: CASSQDFGVYSNQPQHF
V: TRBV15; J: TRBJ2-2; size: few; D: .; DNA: TGTGCCACCAGCAAGCAGCGAAACACCGGGGAGCTGTTTTTT; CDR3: CATSKQRNTGELFF
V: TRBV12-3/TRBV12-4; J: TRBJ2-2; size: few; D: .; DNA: TGTGCCAGCAGTTTAGCGGGGGGCGCCCGGGGGGAGCTGTTTTTT; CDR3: CASSLAGGARGELFF
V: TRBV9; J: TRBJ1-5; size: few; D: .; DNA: TGTGCCAGCAGCGTAGCCCCGGATAGCAATCAGCCCCAGCATTTT; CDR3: CASSVAPDSNQPQHF
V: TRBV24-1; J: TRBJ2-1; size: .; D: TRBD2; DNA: TGTGCCACCAGGACTAGCGGGCTTGGCAGTGAGCAGTTCTTC; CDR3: CATRTSGLGSEQFF
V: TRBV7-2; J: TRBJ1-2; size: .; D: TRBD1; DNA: TGTGCCAGCAGCCGGCGACAGGGCTATGGCTACACCTTC; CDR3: CASSRRQGYGYTF
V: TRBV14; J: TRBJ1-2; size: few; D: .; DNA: TGTGCCAGCAGCGCGGTTGGGAACTATGGCTACACCTTC; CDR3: CASSAVGNYGYTF